The subject of this entry is one T cell receptor (beta chain). The CDR3 covers 16 residues. V lost 5 bases to trimming and J lost 0 bases; unmatched junction nucleotides: 3. Germline lookup yields CDR1 SGHTA and CDR2 FQGTGA. Assay: immunoSEQ multiplex PCR; the TCRdb copy retains only in-frame clones and omits some. The table lists 60,000 to 90,000 clones, about 83% of them singletons. These data originate in a study of blood T cell repertoires in COVID-19. This sequence joins TRBV7-3 and TRBJ2-2; 10 bases line up with TRBD2. Sequencing used peripheral blood. This TCR came from a man over 45 with acute or convalescent COVID-19. For the CDR3, the DNA is TGTGCCAGCAGCCGCAGCGGGGGGGCGAACACCGGGGAGCTGTTTTTT. This codes for CASSRSGGANTGELFF.